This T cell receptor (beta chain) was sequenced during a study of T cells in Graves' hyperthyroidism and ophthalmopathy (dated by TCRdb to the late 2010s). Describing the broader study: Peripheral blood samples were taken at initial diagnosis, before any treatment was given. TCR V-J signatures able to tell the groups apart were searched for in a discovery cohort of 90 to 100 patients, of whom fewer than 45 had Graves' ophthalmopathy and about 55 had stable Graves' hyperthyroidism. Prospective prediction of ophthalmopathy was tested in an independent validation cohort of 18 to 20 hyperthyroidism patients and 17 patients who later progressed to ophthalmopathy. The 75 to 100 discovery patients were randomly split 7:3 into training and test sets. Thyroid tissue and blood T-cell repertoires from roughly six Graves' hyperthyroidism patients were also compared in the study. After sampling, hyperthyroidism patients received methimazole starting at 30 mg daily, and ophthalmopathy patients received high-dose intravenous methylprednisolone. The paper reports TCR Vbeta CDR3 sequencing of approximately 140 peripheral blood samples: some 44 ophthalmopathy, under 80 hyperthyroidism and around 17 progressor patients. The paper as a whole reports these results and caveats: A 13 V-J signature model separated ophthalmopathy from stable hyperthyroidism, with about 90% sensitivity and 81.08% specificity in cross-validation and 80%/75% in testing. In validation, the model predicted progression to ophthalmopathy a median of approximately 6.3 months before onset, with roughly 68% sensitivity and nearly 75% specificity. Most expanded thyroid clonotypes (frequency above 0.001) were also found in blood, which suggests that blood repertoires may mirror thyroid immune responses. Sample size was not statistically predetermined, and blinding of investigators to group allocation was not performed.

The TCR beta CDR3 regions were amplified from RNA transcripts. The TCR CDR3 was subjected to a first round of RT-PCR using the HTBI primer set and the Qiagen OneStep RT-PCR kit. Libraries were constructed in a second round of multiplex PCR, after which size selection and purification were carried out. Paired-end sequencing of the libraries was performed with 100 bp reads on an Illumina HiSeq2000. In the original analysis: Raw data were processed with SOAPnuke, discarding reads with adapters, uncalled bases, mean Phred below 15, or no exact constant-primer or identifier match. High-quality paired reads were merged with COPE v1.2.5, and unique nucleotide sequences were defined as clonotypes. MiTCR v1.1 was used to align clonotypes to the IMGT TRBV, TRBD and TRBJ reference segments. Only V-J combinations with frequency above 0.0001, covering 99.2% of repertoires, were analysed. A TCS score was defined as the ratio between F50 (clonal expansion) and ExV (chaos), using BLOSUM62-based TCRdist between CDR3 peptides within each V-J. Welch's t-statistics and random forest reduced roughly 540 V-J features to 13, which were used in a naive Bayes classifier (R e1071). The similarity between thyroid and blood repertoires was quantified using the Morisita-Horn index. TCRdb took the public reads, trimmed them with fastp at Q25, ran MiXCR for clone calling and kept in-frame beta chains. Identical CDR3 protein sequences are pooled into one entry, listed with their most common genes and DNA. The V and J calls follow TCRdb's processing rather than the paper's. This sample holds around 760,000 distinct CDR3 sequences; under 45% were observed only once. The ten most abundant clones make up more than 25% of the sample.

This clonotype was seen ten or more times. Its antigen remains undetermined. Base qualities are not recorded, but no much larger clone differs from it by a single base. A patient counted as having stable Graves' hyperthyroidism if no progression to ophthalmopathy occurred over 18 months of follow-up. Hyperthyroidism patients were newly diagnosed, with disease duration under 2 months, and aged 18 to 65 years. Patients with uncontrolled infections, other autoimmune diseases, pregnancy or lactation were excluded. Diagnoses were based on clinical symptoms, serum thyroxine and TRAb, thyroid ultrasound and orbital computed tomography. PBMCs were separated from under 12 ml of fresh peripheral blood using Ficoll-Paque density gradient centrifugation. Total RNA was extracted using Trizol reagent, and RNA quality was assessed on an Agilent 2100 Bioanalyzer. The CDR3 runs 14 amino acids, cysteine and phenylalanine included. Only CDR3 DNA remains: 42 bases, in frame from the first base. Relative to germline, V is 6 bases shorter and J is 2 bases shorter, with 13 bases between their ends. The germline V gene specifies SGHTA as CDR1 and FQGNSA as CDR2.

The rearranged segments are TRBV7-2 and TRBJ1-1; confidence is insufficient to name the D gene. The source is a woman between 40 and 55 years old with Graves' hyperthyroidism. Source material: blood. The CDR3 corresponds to CASSLLEPNTEAFF. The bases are TGTGCCAGCAGTTTGTTGGAACCCAACACTGAAGCTTTCTTT.